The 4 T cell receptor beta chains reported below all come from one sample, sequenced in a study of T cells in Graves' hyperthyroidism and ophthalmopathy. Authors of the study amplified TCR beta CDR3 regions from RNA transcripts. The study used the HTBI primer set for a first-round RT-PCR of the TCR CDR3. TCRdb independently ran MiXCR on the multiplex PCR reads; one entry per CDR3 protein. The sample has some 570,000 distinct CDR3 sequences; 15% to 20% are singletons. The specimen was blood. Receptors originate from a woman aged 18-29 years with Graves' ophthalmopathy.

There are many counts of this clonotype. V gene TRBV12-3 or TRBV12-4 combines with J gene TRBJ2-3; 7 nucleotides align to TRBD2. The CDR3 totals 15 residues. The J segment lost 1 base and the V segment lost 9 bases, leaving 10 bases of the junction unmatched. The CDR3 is CASRGLSGGTDTQYF. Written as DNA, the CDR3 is TGTGCCAGTCGGGGGTTGAGCGGGGGCACAGATACGCAGTATTTT.

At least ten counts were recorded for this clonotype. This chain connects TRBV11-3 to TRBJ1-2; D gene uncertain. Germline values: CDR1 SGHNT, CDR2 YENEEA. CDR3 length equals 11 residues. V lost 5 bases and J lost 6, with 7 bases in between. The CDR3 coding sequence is TGTGCCAGCAGCGATGGTGATGGCTACACCTTC. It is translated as CASSDGDGYTF.

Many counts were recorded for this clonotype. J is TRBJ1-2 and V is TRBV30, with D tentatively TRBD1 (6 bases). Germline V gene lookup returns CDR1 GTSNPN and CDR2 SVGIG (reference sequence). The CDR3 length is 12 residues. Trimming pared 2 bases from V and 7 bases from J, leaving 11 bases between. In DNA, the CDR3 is TGTGCCTGGAGTCGCACAGGGATTGGCTACACCTTC. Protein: CAWSRTGIGYTF.

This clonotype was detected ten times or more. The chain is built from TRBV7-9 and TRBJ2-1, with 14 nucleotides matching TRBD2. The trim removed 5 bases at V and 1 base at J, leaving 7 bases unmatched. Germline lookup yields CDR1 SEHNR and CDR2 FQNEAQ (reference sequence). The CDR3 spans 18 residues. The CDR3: CASSTTSGREGSYNEQFF. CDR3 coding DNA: TGTGCCAGCAGCACGACTAGCGGGAGGGAAGGATCCTACAATGAGCAGTTCTTC.